Sequencing of this TCR beta chain was carried out in a study of blood T cell repertoires in COVID-19. About the research overall: The analysed material was cDNA or gDNA that came from T cells, B-cell-depleted T cells, or PBMCs.

CDR1 MDHEN and CDR2 SYDVKM come from the germline V gene. J gave up 7 bases and V 4 bases, and 7 bases lay outside the gene matches. The CDR3 consists of 14 residues. The data were produced by immunoSEQ multiplex PCR, yet TCRdb's version contains in-frame clones alone and is incomplete. Among over 70,000 clones listed, 87% were seen once. This chain links TRBV28 with TRBJ2-1; 7 bases match TRBD1. The TCR sequence derives from a human donor in a cohort sampled during active COVID-19. Material: peripheral blood. This chain's CDR3 is CASSSDRVGNEQFF. The CDR3 bases are TGTGCCAGCAGTTCAGACAGGGTTGGTAATGAGCAGTTCTTC.